The next 22 T cell receptor beta chains were all read from a single sample in a study of control samples from healthy donors and cancer patients. Libraries were prepared by immunoSEQ multiplex PCR; TCRdb keeps only in-frame clonotypes and omits some of them. In the table there are about 130,000 clones, about 92% of which are singletons. The source material was PBMCs. The origin of the receptors is a man in his fifties or sixties with head and neck cancer.

V gene TRBV7-3 combines with J gene TRBJ2-1; TRBD2 matches 9 bases. The germline V gene has CDR1 SGHTA and CDR2 FQGTGA. The V segment lost 0 bases and the J segment 7 bases; nucleotides outside the gene matches: 10. CDR3 length: 17 amino acids. The CDR3 sequence is CASSLTPRSGGQNEQFF. The CDR3 coding sequence is TGTGCCAGCAGCTTAACCCCTCGCAGCGGGGGGCAGAATGAGCAGTTCTTC.

This chain joins TRBV18 and TRBJ2-3, with D unclear. This CDR3 region has 15 residues. Germline V gene lookup returns CDR1 KGHSH and CDR2 LQKENI. V gave up 8 bases and J gave up 0 bases, with 15 bases separating them. The CDR3 protein is CASPITRGSTDTQYF. CDR3 coding DNA: TGTGCCAGCCCCATCACACGAGGCAGCACAGATACGCAGTATTTT.

This sequence joins TRBV7-2 and TRBJ2-3; TRBD2 matches 7 bases. V lost 5 bases to trimming and J lost 5 bases; unmatched junction nucleotides: 10. The CDR3 is 15 residues long. Per germline, CDR1 SGHTA and CDR2 FQGNSA. The CDR3 is CASSPVSGAGDTQYF. The CDR3 DNA is TGTGCCAGCAGCCCAGTGAGCGGGGCCGGAGATACGCAGTATTTT.

This chain links TRBV5-6 with TRBJ2-7; a possible D gene is TRBD1 (6 bases). Germline V gene data show CDR1 as SGHDT and CDR2 as YYEEEE. Trimming took 2 bases from V and 4 from J, leaving 13 bases between them. The CDR3 sequence is 14 residues long. The CDR3 DNA follows: TGTGCCAGCAGCTTTGAACAGGGCTCTTACGAGCAGTACTTC. Its translation: CASSFEQGSYEQYF.

The genes are TRBV7-2 and TRBJ1-1; 10 positions match TRBD1. V lost 5 bases and J lost 3; bases outside the gene matches: 6. CDR1 and CDR2 (germline): SGHTA, FQGNSA. The CDR3 runs to 15 residues. This CDR3 reads CASSVKGTGDTEAFF. The CDR3 region has the DNA TGTGCCAGCAGCGTCAAAGGGACAGGGGACACTGAAGCTTTCTTT.

The genes are TRBV5-5 and TRBJ2-7; D is ambiguous. Matching the DNA end better, TRBJ2-1 makes the J call doubtful. The V gene's germline CDR1 is SGHKS and CDR2 YYEKEE (reference sequence). The length of the CDR3 is 13 residues. CDR3 residues: CASSRPAAYEQFF. The CDR3, as DNA: TGTGCCAGCAGCCGGCCCGCGGCCTACGAGCAGTTCTTC.

This chain connects TRBV25-1 to TRBJ2-7; a possible D gene is TRBD2 (5 bases). V gave up 2 bases and J gave up 9 bases, with 17 bases separating them. There are 14 residues in the CDR3. Germline CDR1 MGHDK, CDR2 SYGVNS. CDR3 region: CASSETGNAFAQYF. As DNA, the CDR3 is TGTGCCAGCAGTGAAACCGGGAACGCGTTTGCGCAGTACTTC.

This chain connects TRBV7-6 to TRBJ1-4, with 9 bases that match TRBD1. The CDR3 spans 15 residues. The germline CDR1 and CDR2 sequences are SGHVS and FNYEAQ. V shed 5 bases, J shed 6 bases, and the junction held 7 bases outside the gene matches. The CDR3 bases are TGTGCCAGCAGCCCTCCGGGGACAGGGTATGAAAAACTGTTTTTT. This gives the protein CASSPPGTGYEKLFF.

V usage is TRBV9 and J usage is TRBJ2-5, with 8 bases that match TRBD1. The length of the CDR3 is 17 residues. V shed 3 bases and J 2 bases; nucleotides not matched to a gene: 12. The germline V gene encodes CDR1 SGDLS and CDR2 YYNGEE. CDR3 coding DNA: TGTGCCAGCAGCGGAGAGGGACAGGCCTGGACACAAGAGACCCAGTACTTC. Encoded protein: CASSGEGQAWTQETQYF.

Only one count was recorded for this clone. This sequence joins TRBV7-9 and TRBJ1-1; D is possibly TRBD1 (6 bases). With 6 bases removed from V and 4 bases from J, the gap between germline ends came to 12 bases. This CDR3 spans 13 amino acids. Germline CDR1 SEHNR, CDR2 FQNEAQ (reference sequence). The CDR3, as DNA: TGTGCCAGCAGGCCAGGGGTGCGCACTGAAGCTTTCTTT. Amino acid sequence: CASRPGVRTEAFF.

This clone occurred once. The chain has TRBV7-2 and TRBJ2-2; D gene uncertain. Germline CDR1 reads SGHTA; CDR2 reads FQGNSA. There are 15 residues in the CDR3. Deletions cut 0 bases from V and 2 bases from J, with 7 bases between. In DNA, the CDR3 is TGTGCCAGCAGCTTAGCGTGGCGAAACACCGGGGAGCTGTTTTTT. Protein sequence: CASSLAWRNTGELFF.

The V gene is TRBV4-1, the J gene TRBJ2-5, with 9 bases lining up with TRBD2. V dropped 0 bases and J dropped 5; count of bases not matched to a gene: 7. Germline CDR1 and CDR2: MGHRA and YSYEKL. The CDR3 loop spans 16 amino acids. CDR3 in amino acids: CASSQDPSGVVETQYF. As DNA, the CDR3 is TGCGCCAGCAGCCAAGATCCTAGCGGGGTGGTTGAGACCCAGTACTTC.

This chain connects TRBV7-8 to TRBJ2-5; D is undetermined. The CDR3 is 13 amino acids. The V gene's germline CDR1 is SGHVS and CDR2 FQNEAQ. Trimming cost V 1 base and J 5 bases, with 8 bases left between them. The CDR3 loop reads CASSLGNMETQYF. CDR3 DNA: TGTGCCAGCAGCTTAGGCAACATGGAGACCCAGTACTTC. The full variable domain, its missing parts supplied by reference TRBV7-8 and TRBJ2-5, is GAGVSQSPRYKVAKRGQDVALRCDPISGHVSLFWYQQALGQGPEFLTYFQNEAQLDKSGLPSDRFFAERPEGSVSTLKIQRTQQEDSAVYLCASSLGNMETQYFGPGTRLLVL.

The rearrangement uses TRBV12-3 or TRBV12-4 and TRBJ2-2; no reliable D call. The CDR3 spans 13 residues. Trimming took off 4 bases at V and 5 bases at J, with 8 bases between the two ends. The CDR3 nucleotides are TGTGCCAGCAGTTCTAGATCAACCGGGGAGCTGTTTTTT. It encodes CASSSRSTGELFF.

This rearrangement joins TRBV9 to TRBJ2-3; D remains unclear. CDR3 size: 12 residues. The V end lost 1 base, the J end lost 6 bases, and 6 bases lay between the germline ends. Germline values: CDR1 SGDLS, CDR2 YYNGEE. CDR3 protein: CASSVNSDTQYF. The CDR3 DNA reads as TGTGCCAGCAGCGTAAATTCGGATACGCAGTATTTT.

The genes are TRBV6-5 and TRBJ2-3, with a weak D call TRBD2 (5 bases). With 2 bases removed from V and 2 bases from J, the gap between germline ends came to 8 bases. The CDR3 contains 14 residues. CDR1 and CDR2 (germline): MNHEY, SVGAGI. The CDR3 spells CASSYRTVTDTQYF. The CDR3 nucleotides are TGTGCCAGCAGTTACAGGACTGTCACAGATACGCAGTATTTT.

This chain joins TRBV7-9 and TRBJ2-1; D call uncertain. Germline-derived CDR1 and CDR2 are SEHNR and FQNEAQ (reference sequence). With 3 bases removed from V and 0 bases from J, the gap between germline ends came to 9 bases. The CDR3 is made up of 15 amino acids. This CDR3 reads CASSLGTSSYNEQFF. DNA of the CDR3: TGTGCCAGCAGCTTGGGCACGAGCTCCTACAATGAGCAGTTCTTC.

This sequence joins TRBV7-9 and TRBJ2-7; TRBD1 matches 10 bases. The CDR3 spans 15 residues. Germline V lookup: CDR1 SEHNR, CDR2 FQNEAQ (reference sequence). Germline trimming cut 5 bases from V and 3 bases from J; bases unmatched to any gene: 7. The CDR3 loop is CASSPWTGGGYEQYF. CDR3 DNA: TGTGCCAGCAGCCCCTGGACAGGGGGTGGCTACGAGCAGTACTTC. Together with reference TRBV7-9 and TRBJ2-7, the CDR3 gives the full variable domain: DTGVSQNPRHKITKRGQNVTFRCDPISEHNRLYWYRQTLGQGPEFLTYFQNEAQLEKSRLLSDRFSAERPKGSFSTLEIQRTEQGDSAMYLCASSPWTGGGYEQYFGPGTRLTVT.

The J gene is TRBJ2-1, the V gene TRBV6-5, with D perhaps given as TRBD1 or TRBD2 (6 bases each). V was clipped by 8 bases and J by 7 bases, with 15 bases between them. Looked up from germline, CDR1 is MNHEY and CDR2 is SVGAGI. This CDR3 is built from 13 residues. CDR3 sequence: CASDSGAGNEQFF. The CDR3 DNA is TGTGCCAGCGATTCGGGGGCAGGAAATGAGCAGTTCTTC.

This clone was seen only once. This chain links TRBV19 with TRBJ1-2; the match to TRBD1 covers 7 bases. The junction had 5 bases not matched to a gene; V was cut back by 3 bases and J by 1 base. This CDR3 is 15 amino acids long. Germline assignment: CDR1 LNHDA and CDR2 SQIVND (reference sequence). The CDR3 DNA sequence: TGTGCCAGTAGTATGAGCGGACAGGTTAACTATGGCTACACCTTC. Its translation: CASSMSGQVNYGYTF.

Only one count was recorded for this clone. The genes are TRBV2 and TRBJ1-3, with 10 positions matching TRBD1. The CDR3 runs to 18 residues. J was trimmed by 0 bases and V by 5 bases; bases with no gene match: 10. Looked up from germline, CDR1 is SNHLY and CDR2 is FYNNEI. CDR3 sequence: CASSRTGGNAYSGNTIYF. The CDR3 nucleotides are TGTGCCAGCAGTAGGACAGGGGGGAACGCCTACTCTGGAAACACCATATATTTT.

This clone came up a few times. V is TRBV6-5 and J is TRBJ1-2; D perhaps matches TRBD1 (6 bases). This CDR3 has 13 residues. Trimming stripped 0 bases from V and 6 bases from J, with 8 bases between. Looked up from germline, CDR1 is MNHEY and CDR2 is SVGAGI. CDR3 in amino acids: CASSYSRGHGYTF. The CDR3 DNA follows: TGTGCCAGCAGTTACTCCCGGGGGCATGGCTACACCTTC.